This T cell receptor (beta chain) was sequenced during a study of regulatory T cells in long-lasting Graves disease (dated by TCRdb to about 2021). About the full investigation: Newly diagnosed Graves' disease patients had taken antithyroid drugs for less than 3 months. The study took place in China and was registered as a clinical trial. This study used TCR sequencing and RNA sequencing of peripheral blood to compare persistent Graves' disease patients against newly diagnosed Graves' disease patients. TCR sequencing covered about 13 persistent and 20 or so newly diagnosed Graves' disease patients, about 35 samples in total.

There are 16 amino acids in the CDR3, from cysteine to phenylalanine inclusive. CDR3 DNA only is kept here, 48 bases in frame from base 1. The germline V gene (reference sequence) specifies DFQATT as CDR1 and SNEGSKA as CDR2. V was cut back by 0 bases and J by 0 bases, leaving a gap of 12 bases between them. The library came from multiplex PCR. The sequencer was an Illumina HiSeq 4000. To build TCR beta libraries, CDR3 regions were amplified by Arm-PCR using iRepertoire HTBI primers. Before sequencing, the PCR products underwent gel purification. In the paper's pipeline: A total of roughly 58 TRBV and 14 TRBJ segments were identified across samples and were used for gene usage analysis of CDR3 amino acid clonotypes. COPE and FqMerger were used to merge filtered high-quality paired reads into contigs. Contigs were aligned with BLAST to IMGT TRBV, TRBD and TRBJ reference genes, and CDR3 was defined per IMGT. Any clonotype with a frequency above 0.1% was classified as a highly expanded clone. Shannon entropy was used to measure repertoire diversity, and the Gini coefficient was used to measure V-J evenness. Clonotypes shared by more than one individual were considered public. TCRdb reran the public reads through fastp at Q25 and MiXCR, keeping productive beta chains. Entries that share a CDR3 protein sequence are merged under the most common genes and DNA. These V and J calls rely on TCRdb rather than the paper's analysis. The sample table lists 680,000 or so distinct CDR3 sequences, approximately 15% of them with a count of one. The ten largest clones add up to around 18% of the sample.

Points the paper makes about the study in general: Only the TCR beta chain was sequenced and analyzed. TRBV28, TRBJ1-2 and TRBJ2-5 were preferentially used in persistent disease, while TRBV20-1 and TRBJ2-1 were favored in newly diagnosed disease. Patients with persistent disease shared more public clonotypes (approximately 2,500) than newly diagnosed patients did (approximately 970). The authors acknowledged the small sample size as a limitation that may reduce accuracy. Compared with newly diagnosed patients, patients with persistent Graves' disease had lower TCR Shannon entropy and fewer highly expanded clones, which suggests clonal expansion. Because the primary lesion, thyroid tissue, could not be accessed, the study looked at peripheral blood alone.

The intended sense of this specimen's time point label: newly diagnosed GD, antithyroid drugs for less than 3 months. For both TCR sequencing and RNA sequencing, RNA was extracted from PBMCs using TRIzol. Graves' disease was diagnosed according to American Thyroid Association guidelines. The patients came from an endocrinology department in Xi'an, China. From each patient, 7.5 to 10 milliliters of peripheral blood was collected into an EDTA anticoagulant tube. Ficoll Paque Plus density gradient separation was used to isolate PBMCs, and no further T cell sorting was performed. An Agilent 2100 Bioanalyzer and agarose gel were used to check RNA quality, while a NanoDrop 2000 measured RNA concentration. This clonotype was observed a few times. Its target antigen remains unknown. Base qualities are not recorded, but no much larger clone differs from it by a single base. This sample was shared with a second study, whose subject was T cells in Graves' hyperthyroidism and ophthalmopathy. In that second paper, the authors write: Stable Graves' hyperthyroidism was defined as no progression to ophthalmopathy during 18 months of follow-up. Hyperthyroidism patients were newly diagnosed, with disease duration under 2 months, and aged 18 to 65 years. Patients with uncontrolled infections, other autoimmune diseases, pregnancy or lactation were excluded. Diagnoses were based on clinical symptoms, serum thyroxine and TRAb, thyroid ultrasound and orbital computed tomography. The TCR CDR3 was subjected to a first round of RT-PCR using the HTBI primer set and the Qiagen OneStep RT-PCR kit. Most expanded thyroid clonotypes (frequency above 0.001) were also found in blood, which suggests that blood repertoires may mirror thyroid immune responses. Ophthalmopathy was separated from stable hyperthyroidism by a 13 V-J signature model, with roughly 88% sensitivity and approximately 84% specificity obtained in cross-validation and 80%/75% obtained in testing. In validation, the model predicted progression to ophthalmopathy a median of about 6.8 months before onset, with about 67% sensitivity and around 76% specificity. TCR V-J signatures able to tell the groups apart were searched for in a discovery cohort of 100 patients, of whom 43 had Graves' ophthalmopathy and around 58 had stable Graves' hyperthyroidism. Prospective prediction of ophthalmopathy was tested in an independent validation cohort consisting of under 20 hyperthyroidism patients and about 17 patients who later progressed to ophthalmopathy. The roughly 100 discovery patients were randomly divided into training and test sets at a 7:3 ratio. Thyroid tissue and blood T-cell repertoires from roughly 6 Graves' hyperthyroidism patients were also compared in the study. After blood sampling, hyperthyroidism patients were treated with methimazole at a starting dose of 30 mg daily, and ophthalmopathy patients were treated with high-dose intravenous methylprednisolone. Libraries were constructed in a second round of multiplex PCR, after which size selection and purification were performed. Sequencing of the libraries was done on an Illumina HiSeq2000 using paired-end 100 bp reads. SOAPnuke was used to process the raw data, throwing out any read that contained adapters or uncalled bases, had a mean Phred below 15, or lacked an exact constant-primer or identifier match. High-quality paired reads were merged using COPE v1.2.5, and each unique nucleotide sequence was defined as a clonotype. MiTCR v1.1 was used to align the clonotypes against IMGT TRBV, TRBD and TRBJ reference segments. The analysis included only V-J combinations with a frequency above 0.0001, which together covered about 99% of the repertoires. The TCS score was defined as F50 (clonal expansion) divided by E x V (chaos), with BLOSUM62-based TCRdist calculated between CDR3 peptides within each V-J. Welch's t-statistics and random forest reduced 500 to 550 V-J features to under 15, which were used in a naive Bayes classifier (R e1071). No statistical method was used to set the sample size in advance, and investigators knew the group allocation. The paper describes TCR Vbeta CDR3 sequencing of 120 to 150 peripheral blood samples, made up of 40 to 45 ophthalmopathy patients, over 70 hyperthyroidism patients and about 17 progressor patients.

The chain is encoded by TRBV20-1 joined to TRBJ1-3; the D gene is unclear. The TCR comes from a woman aged 30 to 39 with Graves disease. Donor details come from another sample of the same person, matched by shared clones. This specimen consisted of peripheral blood mononuclear cells (PBMCs), obtained at new diagnosis, from a patient treated with antithyroid drugs. CDR3 protein: CSARDHAFGSGNTIYF. At the DNA level, the sequence is TGCAGTGCTAGAGACCACGCGTTCGGCTCTGGAAACACCATATATTTT.